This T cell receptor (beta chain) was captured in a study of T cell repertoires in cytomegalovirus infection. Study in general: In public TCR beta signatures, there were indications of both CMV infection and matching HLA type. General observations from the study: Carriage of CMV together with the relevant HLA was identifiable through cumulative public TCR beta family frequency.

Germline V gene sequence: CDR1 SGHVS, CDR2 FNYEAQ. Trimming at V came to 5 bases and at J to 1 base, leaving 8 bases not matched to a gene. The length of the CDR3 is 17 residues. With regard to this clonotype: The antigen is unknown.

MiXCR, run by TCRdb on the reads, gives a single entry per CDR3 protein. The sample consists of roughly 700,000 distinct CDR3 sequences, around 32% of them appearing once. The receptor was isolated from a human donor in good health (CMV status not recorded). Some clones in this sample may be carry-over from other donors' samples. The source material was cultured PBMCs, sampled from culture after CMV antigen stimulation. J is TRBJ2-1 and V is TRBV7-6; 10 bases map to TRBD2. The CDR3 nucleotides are TGTGCCAGCAGCCAGGTCCTAGCGGGGGTTTCCTACAATGAGCAGTTCTTC. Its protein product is CASSQVLAGVSYNEQFF.